This record looks at one TCR beta chain sequence and its context. V lost 1 base, J lost 7 bases, and 9 bases stayed unmatched. Germline V gene data show CDR1 as MGHRA and CDR2 as YSYEKL. The CDR3 covers 15 residues. This entry belongs to a study of blood T cell repertoires in COVID-19. Study at large: There were acute and convalescent COVID-19 samples, and they came from the United States, Italy and Spain. The analysed material was cDNA or gDNA that came from T cells, B-cell-depleted T cells, or PBMCs.

In the study's own analysis: The authors estimated nucleated cell counts from reference gene primer amplification. Libraries were prepared by immunoSEQ multiplex PCR; TCRdb keeps only in-frame clonotypes and omits some of them. V and J calls and clone size are those listed in that table; D and trimming were worked out from the DNA. The data contain approximately 300,000 clones, roughly 89% of them singletons. V and J are TRBV4-1 and TRBJ1-2, with 7 bases lining up with TRBD1. The source material was peripheral blood. The TCR originated in a man between 40 and 49 years old with acute or convalescent COVID-19. The CDR3 DNA follows: TGCGCCAGCAGCCAAGGGGTCAGGGGGTCTCGTGGCTACACCTTC. This translates into CASSQGVRGSRGYTF.